The clone carrying this T cell receptor (beta chain) has more than one count but fewer than ten. Its antigen is as yet unknown. From the RT-PCR reads, TCRdb called clonotypes with MiXCR, one entry per CDR3 protein. The sample includes hundreds of thousands of distinct CDR3 sequences, approximately 12% of them seen just once. Germline CDR1 reads SGHRS; CDR2 reads YFSETQ. V lost 4 bases, J lost 5 bases, and 12 bases stayed unmatched. There are 16 residues in the CDR3. This specimen comes from a study of response to subunit inactivated influenza vaccine. Broader study findings: Authors suggested seasonal influenza vaccinations each recruit few new T cells.

The sample consisted of PBMCs from blood, taken on the day of vaccination. The receptor was isolated from a man over 45 who received an inactivated influenza vaccine. The rearrangement uses TRBV5-1 and TRBJ2-5, with TRBD1 identical over 9 bases. The CDR3 DNA sequence: TGCGCCAGCAGCATTTCATCGGGACAGGGATCGGAGACCCAGTACTTC. It is translated as CASSISSGQGSETQYF.